The sample holds many counts of the clone carrying this T cell receptor (beta chain). Its antigen is not known. This record belongs to a study of regulatory T cells in long-lasting Graves disease. Study-level points and caveats: Segments TRBV28, TRBJ1-2 and TRBJ2-5 showed preferential usage in persistent disease.

Described time point: newly diagnosed GD, antithyroid drugs for less than 3 months. Following extraction of RNA from PBMCs, that RNA was used to make the TCR library. Construction of TCR beta libraries relied on iRepertoire HTBI primers and on Arm-PCR targeting CDR3 regions. MiXCR, applied by TCRdb to the multiplex PCR reads, yields one record per CDR3 protein. The sample includes roughly 510,000 distinct CDR3 sequences, roughly a sixth of them seen just once. V lost 2 bases to trimming and J lost 7 bases; unmatched junction nucleotides: 11. CDR1 SGHAT and CDR2 FQNNGV come from the germline V gene. This CDR3 comprises 16 residues. This sample was also put to use in a study of T cells in Graves' hyperthyroidism and ophthalmopathy. From that paper: On the basis of clinical symptoms, serum thyroxine and TRAb, thyroid ultrasound and orbital computed tomography, diagnoses were made. HTBI primers were the set used in a first-round RT-PCR of the TCR CDR3.

The source is a man between 18 and 35 years old with Graves disease. The sequenced sample was peripheral blood mononuclear cells (PBMCs), obtained at new diagnosis, from a patient treated with antithyroid drugs. This chain joins TRBV11-2 and TRBJ2-3; 8 positions match TRBD2. Here the CDR3 reads CASSLISGGSWNTQYF. CDR3 in DNA: TGTGCCAGCAGCTTAATCTCGGGGGGGAGTTGGAATACGCAGTATTTT.